These 7 T cell receptor beta chains were sequenced from one sample in a study of regulatory T cells in long-lasting Graves disease. Time point denoted: persistent/refractory GD, antithyroid drugs over 5 years with positive TRAb. From PBMCs, RNA was extracted and then used to make the TCR library. Sequencing libraries for TCR beta were prepared with iRepertoire HTBI primers and Arm-PCR of CDR3 regions. TCRdb reanalysed the multiplex PCR reads using MiXCR and keeps one entry per CDR3 protein. The sample includes a few hundred thousand distinct CDR3 sequences, around a quarter of them seen just once. The sequencing used peripheral blood mononuclear cells (PBMCs), collected when the disease was refractory, from a patient treated with antithyroid drugs. These receptors originate from a female donor with Graves disease.

This clonotype occurred many times. This chain connects TRBV20-1 to TRBJ2-7; 7 bases line up with TRBD2. Germline CDR1 DFQATT, CDR2 SNEGSKA (reference sequence). Trimming removed 2 bases from V and 0 bases from J; junction bases left unmatched: 7. This CDR3 is 15 amino acids long. The CDR3 sequence is CSARNEAGDSYEQYF. Written as DNA, the CDR3 is TGCAGTGCTAGAAACGAGGCGGGAGACTCCTACGAGCAGTACTTC.

This chain uses TRBV19 with TRBJ2-7, with TRBD1 identical over 12 bases. With 11 bases clipped from V and 6 bases from J, the junction kept 8 bases outside the gene matches. This CDR3 contains 13 residues. Germline V gene sequence: CDR1 LNHDA, CDR2 SQIVND (reference sequence). The CDR3 spells CASGGQGAGEQYF. The DNA of the CDR3 is TGTGCCTCAGGGGGACAGGGGGCTGGCGAGCAGTACTTC.

Ten or more counts support this clonotype. The chain links TRBV28 to TRBJ2-2, with no clear D. Trimming took 6 bases from V and 6 from J, leaving 8 bases between them. The germline V gene encodes CDR1 MDHEN and CDR2 SYDVKM. The CDR3 runs 12 residues. The CDR3 loop is CASRIGSGELFF. CDR3 nucleotides: TGTGCCAGCAGAATCGGCTCCGGGGAGCTGTTTTTT.

This clonotype showed up just a few times. The rearrangement links TRBV5-4 to TRBJ1-2; perhaps TRBD1 as D (6 bases). The CDR3 is 15 residues long. The V end lost 4 bases, the J end lost 1 base, and 14 bases lay between the germline ends. CDR1 and CDR2 (germline): SGHNT, YYREEE (reference sequence). This chain's CDR3 is CASSEGQVLNYGYTF. CDR3 in DNA: TGTGCCAGCAGCGAGGGACAAGTACTTAACTATGGCTACACCTTC.

In its sample, this clonotype was seen many times. The chain joins TRBV28 to TRBJ1-2, with TRBD1 as a possible D gene (5 bases). This CDR3 contains 15 residues. Germline values: CDR1 MDHEN, CDR2 SYDVKM. The V gene lost 5 bases and the J gene lost 4 bases, with 17 bases spanning the gap. The DNA of the CDR3 is TGTGCCAGCAGTCCTCCCCGACAGTCAATCTATGGCTACACCTTC. This encodes CASSPPRQSIYGYTF.

The chain has TRBV28 and TRBJ2-1; 11 nucleotides match TRBD2. Losses at the gene ends were 6 bases for V and 4 bases for J; bases not matched to a gene: 8. Germline V gene data show CDR1 as MDHEN and CDR2 as SYDVKM. The CDR3 has 16 amino acids. CDR3 region: CASRPFSGRVYNEQFF. The DNA of the CDR3 is TGTGCCAGCAGGCCATTTAGCGGGAGGGTGTACAATGAGCAGTTCTTC.

The chain carries TRBV3-1 and TRBJ2-5, with 12 nucleotides matching TRBD2. The trim removed 2 bases at V and 2 bases at J, leaving 6 bases unmatched. The CDR3 loop spans 17 amino acids. CDR1 and CDR2 from the germline V gene are LGHDT and YNNKEL (reference sequence). CDR3 protein: CASSQSGLAGRQETQYF. For the CDR3, the DNA is TGTGCCAGCAGCCAATCCGGACTAGCGGGAAGGCAAGAGACCCAGTACTTC.